The table lists the clone carrying this T cell receptor (beta chain) with a count of one. The antigen is unknown. The entry originates in a study of T cell repertoires and Cas9 in healthy adults. Study summary: CD4 and CD8 compartments: SpCas9-reactive T cells profiled for potency, cytotoxicity, lineage.

Study outcomes and limitations: SpCas9-reactive effector T cells were reportedly restrained in vitro by SpCas9-reactive regulatory T cells.

Generated by immunoSEQ multiplex PCR, the TCRdb table keeps only in-frame clones and is missing some. The table includes tens of thousands of clones, roughly 90% detected once. CDR1 is MDHEN and CDR2 is SYDVKM in the germline V gene. The CDR3 consists of 12 residues. Trimming pared 3 bases from V and 8 bases from J, leaving 10 bases between. The sequenced sample consisted of CD4+ effector T cells (CD127+, CD25-, CD137-, CD154-) from PBMCs; culture status not recorded. The receptor comes from a human donor in good health. This chain joins TRBV28 and TRBJ1-2, with D hard to call. The DNA for the CDR3 is TGTGCCAGCAGTTTTTGGGTTGGGGGCTACACCTTC. This encodes CASSFWVGGYTF.